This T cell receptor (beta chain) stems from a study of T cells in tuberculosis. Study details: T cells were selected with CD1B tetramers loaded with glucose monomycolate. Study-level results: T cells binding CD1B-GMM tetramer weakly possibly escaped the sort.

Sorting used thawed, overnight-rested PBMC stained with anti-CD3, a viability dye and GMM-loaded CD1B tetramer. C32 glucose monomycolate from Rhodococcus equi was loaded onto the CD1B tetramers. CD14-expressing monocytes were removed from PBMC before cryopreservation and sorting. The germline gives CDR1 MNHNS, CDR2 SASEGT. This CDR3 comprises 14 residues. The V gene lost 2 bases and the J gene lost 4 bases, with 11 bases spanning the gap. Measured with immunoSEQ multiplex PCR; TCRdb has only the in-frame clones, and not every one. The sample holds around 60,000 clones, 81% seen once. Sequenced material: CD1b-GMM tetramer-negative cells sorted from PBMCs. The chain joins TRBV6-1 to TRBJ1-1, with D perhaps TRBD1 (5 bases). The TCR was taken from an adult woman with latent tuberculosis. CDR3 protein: CASSEFGGATEAFF. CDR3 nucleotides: TGTGCCAGCAGTGAATTCGGTGGGGCCACTGAAGCTTTCTTT.